What follows are 29 T cell receptor beta chains derived from one specimen sequenced in a study of cytotoxic CD8 clonotypes in ibrutinib-treated CLL. Some clones are missing from TCRdb's copy, which holds only in-frame ones; the method was immunoSEQ multiplex PCR. This table has roughly 300,000 clones, 60% to 80% appearing once. The sample consisted of PBMCs, taken at disease progression, from a patient treated with ibrutinib. All receptors derive from a human donor with chronic lymphocytic leukemia.

The gene calls are TRBV4-1 and TRBJ2-1; D gene unclear. The germline V and J ends were trimmed by 3 bases and 0 bases, with 15 bases remaining between them. CDR3 length equals 17 residues. The germline gives CDR1 MGHRA, CDR2 YSYEKL. The CDR3, as DNA: TGCGCCAGCAGCCACGACTTCACTCGGAACTCCTACAATGAGCAGTTCTTC. It specifies CASSHDFTRNSYNEQFF.

This clone was recorded a few times. The chain is built from TRBV7-9 and TRBJ2-3; TRBD1 aligns across 8 bases. Per germline, CDR1 SEHNR and CDR2 FQNEAQ (reference sequence). There are 15 residues in the CDR3. The V gene end was trimmed by 4 bases and the J gene end by 2 bases; junction bases not matched to a gene: 5. The CDR3 bases are TGTGCCAGCAGCTGGACAGGGATGGACACAGATACGCAGTATTTT. This translates into CASSWTGMDTDTQYF.

V usage is TRBV27 and J usage is TRBJ1-4; TRBD1 agrees at 8 bases. Germline CDR1 and CDR2: MNHEY and SMNVEV (reference sequence). The CDR3 has 14 residues. J gave up 8 bases and V 6 bases, and 8 bases lay outside the gene matches. CDR3 sequence: CASSPGGAGEKLFF. The CDR3 DNA reads TGTGCCAGCAGCCCAGGGGGCGCAGGGGAAAAACTGTTTTTT.

This chain connects TRBV7-6 to TRBJ2-3; D not resolved. V shed 6 bases and J shed 6 bases, with 10 bases lying between them. The CDR3 consists of 12 residues. CDR1 SGHVS and CDR2 FNYEAQ come from the germline V gene. The CDR3 nucleotides are TGTGCCAGCAGAGGAGTTGGGGATACGCAGTATTTT. It specifies CASRGVGDTQYF.

The chain uses TRBV29-1 and TRBJ2-1; 8 bases are a match to TRBD1. From germline, CDR1 is SQVTM and CDR2 ANQGSEA. V lost 3 bases and J lost 1; bases outside the gene matches: 8. This CDR3 spans 16 amino acids. CDR3 protein: CSVDAGTGQSYNEQFF. CDR3 DNA: TGCAGCGTTGATGCCGGGACAGGACAGTCCTACAATGAGCAGTTCTTC.

The rearrangement joins TRBV7-8 to TRBJ2-5; a possible D gene is TRBD2 (5 bases). The CDR3 consists of 15 residues. V was pared by 2 bases and J by 7 bases, with 17 bases between. Germline CDR1 is SGHVS and CDR2 is FQNEAQ. The DNA for the CDR3 is TGTGCCAGCAGCTTAAATGCGGGCCCCCCCCGGACCCAGTACTTC. Its translation: CASSLNAGPPRTQYF.

The rearrangement uses TRBV4-1 and TRBJ1-1, with unresolved D. The CDR3 runs 12 residues. Trimming stripped 3 bases from V and 4 bases from J, with 6 bases between. CDR1 MGHRA and CDR2 YSYEKL come from the germline V gene. In DNA, the CDR3 is TGCGCCAGCAGCCATAGGAGCACTGAAGCTTTCTTT. Its protein product is CASSHRSTEAFF.

The rearrangement links TRBV6-5 to TRBJ2-7; no definite D call. With 2 bases removed from V and 7 bases from J, the gap between germline ends came to 15 bases. The CDR3 is 14 amino acids. Germline V gene sequence: CDR1 MNHEY, CDR2 SVGAGI. In DNA, the CDR3 is TGTGCCAGCAGTTACGGCCCAGTCAACCGGGAGCAGTACTTC. Amino acids: CASSYGPVNREQYF.

V usage is TRBV7-8 and J usage is TRBJ1-5, with a possible D match to TRBD1 (5 bases). There are 14 residues in the CDR3. V lost 2 bases and J lost 3, with 8 bases in between. CDR1 and CDR2 (germline): SGHVS, FQNEAQ. The DNA for the CDR3 is TGTGCCAGCAGCTTATCAGGGTACAATCAGCCCCAGCATTTT. This codes for CASSLSGYNQPQHF.

The chain has TRBV11-3 and TRBJ1-6; weak D call: TRBD1 (6 bases). The CDR3 extends over 13 amino acids. CDR1 SGHNT and CDR2 YENEEA come from the germline V gene. V gave up 3 bases and J gave up 9 bases, with 9 bases separating them. CDR3 DNA: TGTGCCAGCAGCTTGGACAGCGGTTCACCCCTCCACTTT. It specifies CASSLDSGSPLHF.

V is TRBV9 and J is TRBJ2-3; D is perhaps TRBD1 (5 bases). The CDR3 is 15 residues long. Looked up from germline, CDR1 is SGDLS and CDR2 is YYNGEE. V was cut by 6 bases and J by 0 bases, with 14 bases left in between. The CDR3: CASTPQGASTDTQYF. The CDR3 region has the DNA TGTGCCAGCACCCCCCAAGGGGCGAGCACAGATACGCAGTATTTT.

V usage is TRBV5-1 and J usage is TRBJ2-3; unclear D gene. Germline V CDR1 and CDR2: SGHRS, YFSETQ. Trimming stripped 1 base from V and 0 bases from J, with 3 bases between. This CDR3 contains 13 residues. This chain's CDR3 is CASSLYSTDTQYF. The CDR3 nucleotides read TGCGCCAGCAGCTTGTACAGCACAGATACGCAGTATTTT.

J is TRBJ2-3 and V is TRBV9; 7 nucleotides line up with TRBD2. The V gene end was trimmed by 3 bases and the J gene end by 4 bases; junction bases not matched to a gene: 14. The germline V gene has CDR1 SGDLS and CDR2 YYNGEE. The CDR3 is made up of 17 amino acids. CDR3 sequence (DNA): TGTGCCAGCAGCGCCCTATCTAGCACGGGGGGACCAGATACGCAGTATTTT. Translation: CASSALSSTGGPDTQYF.

DNA of the CDR3: TGTGCCAGCAGTAACCCGGGACAGGGGGGACATGGCTACACCTTC. It is translated as CASSNPGQGGHGYTF. This chain joins TRBV28 and TRBJ1-2; the match to TRBD1 covers 11 bases. Germline assignment: CDR1 MDHEN and CDR2 SYDVKM. V lost 5 bases, J lost 6 bases, and 8 bases stayed unmatched. This CDR3 spans 15 amino acids.

This chain links TRBV5-4 with TRBJ2-7; either TRBD1 or TRBD2 may supply D (5 bases each). The CDR3 covers 15 residues. Germline-derived CDR1 and CDR2 are SGHNT and YYREEE (reference sequence). V lost 4 bases and J 2 bases, leaving 16 bases between the germline ends. As DNA, the CDR3 is TGTGCCAGCAGCCCCCGGGACCTAGGGACCTACGAGCAGTACTTC. Residues: CASSPRDLGTYEQYF.

V gene TRBV5-1 combines with J gene TRBJ2-5; D gene unclear. The germline V gene has CDR1 SGHRS and CDR2 YFSETQ. The CDR3 consists of 12 residues. V lost 2 bases and J lost 3, with 5 bases in between. CDR3 loop: CASSFGKETQYF. The CDR3 DNA follows: TGCGCCAGCAGCTTTGGAAAAGAGACCCAGTACTTC.

This sequence joins TRBV7-2 and TRBJ2-7; D perhaps matches TRBD1 (6 bases). The germline V gene has CDR1 SGHTA and CDR2 FQGNSA. CDR3 length: 14 amino acids. Trimming removed 5 bases from V and 1 base from J, with 12 bases in between. CDR3 sequence (DNA): TGTGCCAGCAGCCCGAGACAGGCGTCCTACGAGCAGTACTTC. Translation gives CASSPRQASYEQYF.

The gene calls are TRBV7-9 and TRBJ2-5; tentatively, D is TRBD1 (6 bases). The J call is uncertain, as TRBJ2-7 better fits the DNA end. The CDR3 extends over 13 amino acids. CDR1 and CDR2 (germline): SEHNR, FQNEAQ (reference sequence). CDR3 DNA: TGTGCCAGCCGGGGTAAGGGGGCCTACGAGCAGTACTTC. Its protein is CASRGKGAYEQYF.

This chain connects TRBV13 to TRBJ1-3; D is uncertain. CDR1 is PRHDT, CDR2 FYEKMQ, per germline (reference sequence). The V and J ends lost 6 bases and 4 bases respectively, with 13 bases between them. CDR3 length equals 14 residues. The CDR3 protein is CASSLRGSGNTIYF. In DNA form, the CDR3 reads TGTGCCAGCAGTCTTCGGGGATCCGGAAACACCATATATTTT.

V is TRBV15 and J is TRBJ1-2; no clear D. The CDR3 length is 14 residues. Germline CDR1 LNHNV, CDR2 YYDKDF (reference sequence). V lost 0 bases to trimming and J lost 9 bases, with 14 bases between them. CDR3 amino acids: CATSRDVGLASYTF. The CDR3 DNA reads as TGTGCCACCAGCAGAGATGTGGGTTTGGCTAGCTACACCTTC.

The chain employs TRBV9 and TRBJ2-7, with 14 bases fitting TRBD2. This CDR3 contains 19 residues. CDR1 and CDR2 (germline): SGDLS, YYNGEE. Trimming removed 4 bases from V and 3 bases from J; junction bases left unmatched: 15. In nucleotides, the CDR3 is TGTGCCAGCAGCCAAGGACTAGCGGGAGGATCGGGTCTTAGCTACGAGCAGTACTTC. As protein: CASSQGLAGGSGLSYEQYF.

The table lists this clone with a count of one. The J gene is TRBJ1-1, the V gene TRBV29-1; D is unclear. CDR3 size: 14 residues. Trimming stripped 1 base from V and 1 base from J, with 10 bases between. The V gene's germline CDR1 is SQVTM and CDR2 ANQGSEA. CDR3 DNA: TGCAGCGTTGAAGCGGCCGGTCCGAACACTGAAGCTTTCTTT. This sequence encodes CSVEAAGPNTEAFF.

The chain has TRBV7-2 and TRBJ2-1; D may be TRBD2 (6 bases). This CDR3 contains 14 residues. Germline V lookup: CDR1 SGHTA, CDR2 FQGNSA. V dropped 1 base and J dropped 9 bases, with 13 bases sitting between them. The CDR3 DNA follows: TGTGCCAGCAGCTTAGATACGCGGAGGGGTGAGCAGTTCTTC. Amino acids: CASSLDTRRGEQFF.

This clone was counted only a few times. V is TRBV11-2 and J is TRBJ2-7; unclear D gene. V gave up 2 bases and J gave up 3 bases, with 2 bases separating them. The length of the CDR3 is 11 residues. Germline lookup yields CDR1 SGHAT and CDR2 FQNNGV. CDR3 region: CASSLFYEQYF. CDR3 DNA sequence: TGTGCCAGCAGCTTATTCTACGAGCAGTACTTC.

The chain carries TRBV4-2 and TRBJ2-7, with 12 bases fitting TRBD2. The CDR3 extends over 15 amino acids. J lost 7 bases, V lost 4 bases, and 8 bases had no gene match. Germline loops: CDR1 LGHNA, CDR2 YNFKEQ. The CDR3 sequence is CASSRRLAGVGEQYF. Here the CDR3 DNA reads TGTGCCAGCAGCCGACGACTAGCGGGGGTGGGAGAGCAGTACTTC.

This clone is a singleton in its sample. The chain joins TRBV11-1 to TRBJ2-7; 8 nucleotides line up with TRBD2. The germline CDR1 and CDR2 sequences are SGHAT and FQDESV (reference sequence). J gave up 4 bases and V 5 bases, and 7 bases lay outside the gene matches. There are 14 residues in the CDR3. CDR3 region: CASSHWGGRYEQYF. CDR3 DNA sequence: TGTGCCAGCAGCCACTGGGGCGGGAGGTACGAGCAGTACTTC.

The chain has TRBV15 and TRBJ1-2; D is unclear. The CDR3 has 13 residues. Germline CDR1 LNHNV, CDR2 YYDKDF (reference sequence). V was trimmed by 1 base and J by 8 bases, leaving 11 bases between them. CDR3 coding DNA: TGTGCCACCAGCAGAGCTGAAGGGAGGGGCTACACCTTC. Amino acids: CATSRAEGRGYTF.

This chain uses TRBV1 with TRBJ2-5; TRBD2 is the table's D call, not checked against the DNA. TRBV1 is an annotated pseudogene. The CDR3 contains 15 residues. CDR3 in amino acids: CTSSQDSGGRETQYF. CDR3 DNA: TGCACCAGCAGCCAGGATAGCGGGGGCCGAGAGACCCAGTACTTC.

The chain recombines TRBV9 with TRBJ2-3; a possible D gene is TRBD1 (6 bases). V was cut by 2 bases and J by 0 bases, with 10 bases left in between. The CDR3 covers 15 residues. CDR1 SGDLS and CDR2 YYNGEE come from the germline V gene. The DNA for the CDR3 is TGTGCCAGCAGCGTGACAGGCGTTAGCACAGATACGCAGTATTTT. The encoded protein is CASSVTGVSTDTQYF.